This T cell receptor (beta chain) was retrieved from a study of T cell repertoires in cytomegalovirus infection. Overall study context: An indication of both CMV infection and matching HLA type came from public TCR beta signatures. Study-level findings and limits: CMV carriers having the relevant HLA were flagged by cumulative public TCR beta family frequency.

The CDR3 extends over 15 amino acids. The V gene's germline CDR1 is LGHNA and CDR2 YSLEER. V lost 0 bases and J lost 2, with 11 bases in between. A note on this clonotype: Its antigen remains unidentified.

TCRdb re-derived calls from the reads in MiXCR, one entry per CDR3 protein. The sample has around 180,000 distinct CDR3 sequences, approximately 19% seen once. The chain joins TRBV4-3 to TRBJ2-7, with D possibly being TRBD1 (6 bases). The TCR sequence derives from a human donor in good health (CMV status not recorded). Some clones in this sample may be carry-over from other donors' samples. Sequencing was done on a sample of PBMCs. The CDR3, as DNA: TGCGCCAGCAGCCAAGAGAGGACAGCCACCTACGAGCAGTACTTC. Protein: CASSQERTATYEQYF.